Below, 25 T cell receptor beta chains from the same sample are listed, as sequenced in a study of blood T cells in healthy people across ages. Alongside a J-beta primer mix, a sample-barcoded 5' primer served in a second PCR lasting about 7 to 12 cycles. TCRdb called the 5' RACE reads again in MiXCR, with one record for every CDR3 protein. The table has 600,000 or so distinct CDR3 sequences, roughly 48% seen once. Sequencing was performed on blood. These TCRs come from a man older than 75 in good health.

Many counts were recorded for this clonotype. The chain employs TRBV28 and TRBJ1-2; maybe TRBD1 (5 bases). The germline V gene encodes CDR1 MDHEN and CDR2 SYDVKM. The CDR3 runs to 13 residues. V was pared by 6 bases and J by 4 bases, with 12 bases between. CDR3 residues: CASSLQGSYGYTF. The CDR3 DNA reads as TGTGCCAGCAGCCTCCAGGGTTCCTATGGCTACACCTTC.

The chain joins TRBV20-1 to TRBJ1-4; 7 positions agree with TRBD1. V was clipped by 5 bases and J by 3 bases; unmatched bases: 15. The CDR3 spans 17 residues. Germline V gene lookup returns CDR1 DFQATT and CDR2 SNEGSKA (reference sequence). As DNA, the CDR3 is TGCAGTGCTTTGGACAGGCATACCCCCAACTCTAATGAAAAACTGTTTTTT. Translating gives CSALDRHTPNSNEKLFF.

This sequence joins TRBV5-1 and TRBJ2-7, with 7 bases lining up with TRBD2. Germline CDR1 reads SGHRS; CDR2 reads YFSETQ. The trim removed 4 bases at V and 7 bases at J, leaving 20 bases unmatched. The CDR3 is 17 amino acids. CDR3 DNA sequence: TGCGCCAGCAGCATTCTAGCGGAGGGGAGCTCCTACAATGAGCAGTACTTC. Translating gives CASSILAEGSSYNEQYF.

The chain combines TRBV10-3 with TRBJ2-7, with D perhaps being TRBD1 or TRBD2 (5 bases each). This CDR3 is 13 amino acids long. Germline CDR1 and CDR2: ENHRY and SYGVKD. Trimming took off 6 bases at V and 4 bases at J, with 13 bases between the two ends. Here the CDR3 DNA reads TGTGCCATCAGGGACGAGGGGAAGTACGAGCAGTACTTC. It encodes CAIRDEGKYEQYF.

To note about this clonotype: Germline and junction disagree at one end, which may indicate a read error. The chain joins TRBV3-1 to TRBJ1-1, with 9 bases matching TRBD1. Per the germline V gene, CDR1 is LGHDT and CDR2 is YNNKEL (reference sequence). The CDR3 sequence is 15 residues long. The CDR3 is CANSTRDREGTEAFF. The CDR3 bases are TGTGCCAACAGCACCCGGGACAGGGAGGGGACTGAAGCTTTCTTT.

The table lists this clonotype with a count of one. The chain links TRBV5-1 to TRBJ2-5; 7 positions match TRBD1. J gave up 3 bases and V 5 bases, and 7 bases lay outside the gene matches. The CDR3 loop spans 14 amino acids. Germline V lookup: CDR1 SGHRS, CDR2 YFSETQ. CDR3 residues: CASRPGTAEETQYF. CDR3 nucleotides: TGCGCCAGCAGACCTGGGACAGCCGAAGAGACCCAGTACTTC.

The gene calls are TRBV30 and TRBJ2-7; the D call may be TRBD1 or TRBD2 (5 bases each). CDR3 length: 13 residues. Germline CDR1 reads GTSNPN; CDR2 reads SVGIG (reference sequence). Trimming took off 3 bases at V and 6 bases at J, with 15 bases between the two ends. In nucleotides, the CDR3 is TGTGCCTGGAGCTCGGGACCGATACTCGAGCAGTACTTC. It encodes CAWSSGPILEQYF.

V gene TRBV7-2 combines with J gene TRBJ1-1; 7 bases fit TRBD1. V shed 5 bases and J 3 bases; nucleotides not matched to a gene: 3. The CDR3 runs 13 residues. The germline CDR1 and CDR2 sequences are SGHTA and FQGNSA. The CDR3 protein is CASSTGTDTEAFF. CDR3 DNA sequence: TGTGCCAGCAGCACGGGGACAGACACTGAAGCTTTCTTT.

V is TRBV20-1 and J is TRBJ2-4, with 9 positions matching TRBD1. CDR1 is DFQATT and CDR2 is SNEGSKA in the germline V gene (reference sequence). The CDR3 is 16 amino acids. V lost 2 bases to trimming and J lost 8 bases; unmatched junction nucleotides: 13. The CDR3 loop is CSARRLLTGGRDIQYF. The CDR3 DNA follows: TGCAGTGCTAGAAGGCTTTTGACAGGGGGAAGAGACATTCAGTACTTC.

This clonotype was counted many times. V usage is TRBV6-5 and J usage is TRBJ2-3; D is undetermined. Germline CDR1 is MNHEY and CDR2 is SVGAGI. The CDR3 runs 13 residues. V lost 7 bases, J lost 5 bases, and 13 bases lay in between. CDR3 nucleotides: TGTGCCAGCATGATGGGCCGCGGAGATACGCAGTATTTT. Protein product: CASMMGRGDTQYF.

The chain has TRBV7-2 and TRBJ2-5; either TRBD1 or TRBD2 may supply D (5 bases each). The CDR3 is 15 amino acids. Germline loops: CDR1 SGHTA, CDR2 FQGNSA. Trimming took 5 bases from V and 1 from J, leaving 14 bases between them. CDR3 loop: CASSTHGTAQETQYF. CDR3 in DNA: TGTGCCAGCAGCACTCACGGGACGGCCCAAGAGACCCAGTACTTC.

In its sample, this clonotype was seen a few times. The CDR3 protein is CASSRGGTYTYEQYF. The CDR3 DNA reads as TGTGCCAGCAGCCGTGGGGGTACTTATACCTACGAGCAGTACTTC. The V call is TRBV7-8, the J call TRBJ2-7; D is possibly TRBD1 or TRBD2 (5 bases each). The CDR3 runs to 15 residues. Germline CDR1 is SGHVS and CDR2 is FQNEAQ. V was pared by 5 bases and J by 2 bases, with 16 bases between.

This clonotype has ten or more counts. This rearrangement joins TRBV6-5 to TRBJ1-2; perhaps TRBD1 as D (5 bases). CDR3 size: 13 residues. In germline, CDR1 is MNHEY, CDR2 SVGAGI. V shed 0 bases and J shed 6 bases, with 8 bases lying between them. CDR3 bases: TGTGCCAGCAGTTACTCAAGGGGAGATGGCTACACCTTC. It translates to CASSYSRGDGYTF.

The chain joins TRBV28 to TRBJ2-5, with TRBD2 matching over 7 bases. CDR1 is MDHEN, CDR2 SYDVKM, per germline. This CDR3 has 15 amino acids. Unmatched junction bases numbered 14, after V lost 7 bases and J lost 6 bases. The CDR3 DNA is TGTGCCAGCAACGTCGGGGGGAGGCCCCCAAAGACCCAGTACTTC. Residues: CASNVGGRPPKTQYF.

This clonotype has a handful of counts. This chain uses TRBV7-3 with TRBJ2-7; D may be TRBD1 or TRBD2 (5 bases each). The CDR3 is 13 residues long. Germline V gene sequence: CDR1 SGHTA, CDR2 FQGTGA. Trimming left V 3 bases short and J 2 bases short, with 8 bases between. In nucleotides, the CDR3 is TGTGCCAGCAGCTTCGGGGCCGCCTACGAGCAGTACTTC. It is translated as CASSFGAAYEQYF.

This clonotype was found many times. J is TRBJ2-1 and V is TRBV29-1, with TRBD2 matching 16 bases. CDR3 length: 17 amino acids. The trim removed 6 bases at V and 7 bases at J, leaving 12 bases unmatched. Germline CDR1 reads SQVTM; CDR2 reads ANQGSEA. Written as DNA, the CDR3 is TGCAGCGTAACCCTAACCGGGACTAGCGGGAGGGAGAATGAGCAGTTCTTC. Translation gives CSVTLTGTSGRENEQFF.

J is TRBJ1-1 and V is TRBV9; D call uncertain. CDR1 and CDR2 from the germline V gene are SGDLS and YYNGEE. This CDR3 is built from 14 residues. V lost 0 bases, J lost 4 bases, and 10 bases lay in between. This CDR3 is CASSVGQDGTEAFF. The CDR3 DNA reads TGTGCCAGCAGCGTAGGGCAGGACGGCACTGAAGCTTTCTTT.

The rearrangement uses TRBV20-1 and TRBJ2-1; the match to TRBD1 covers 7 bases. V shed 5 bases, J shed 0 bases, and the junction held 4 bases outside the gene matches. The CDR3 sequence is 14 residues long. In germline, CDR1 is DFQATT, CDR2 SNEGSKA (reference sequence). For the CDR3, the DNA is TGCAGTGCTCGGGGACAGAGCTCCTACAATGAGCAGTTCTTC. It codes for CSARGQSSYNEQFF.

The V and J genes are TRBV6-6 and TRBJ2-7, with D perhaps TRBD1 (5 bases). Trimming shortened V by 2 bases and J by 3 bases, and 8 bases separated the two germline ends. The germline V gene encodes CDR1 MNHNY and CDR2 SVGAGI (reference sequence). This CDR3 contains 13 residues. The CDR3 sequence: CASSYDRYYEQYF. The CDR3 nucleotides are TGTGCCAGCAGTTACGACAGATACTACGAGCAGTACTTC.

The rearrangement links TRBV20-1 to TRBJ2-7; D is unresolved. The length of the CDR3 is 13 residues. The V end was cut by 0 bases, the J end by 0 bases, with 6 bases between. The germline V gene encodes CDR1 DFQATT and CDR2 SNEGSKA (reference sequence). CDR3 sequence: CSARDRISYEQYF. CDR3 DNA sequence: TGCAGTGCTAGAGATCGGATCTCCTACGAGCAGTACTTC.

This rearrangement joins TRBV6-6 to TRBJ2-3, with D perhaps matching TRBD2 (6 bases). This CDR3 spans 15 amino acids. V was clipped by 10 bases and J by 0 bases, with 17 bases between them. Germline V gene data show CDR1 as MNHNY and CDR2 as SVGAGI (reference sequence). The CDR3 region has the DNA TGTGCCACTCAACAGGAGGGCCTAAGCACAGATACGCAGTATTTT. This encodes CATQQEGLSTDTQYF.

This chain links TRBV7-9 with TRBJ2-3; D unclear. The germline gives CDR1 SEHNR, CDR2 FQNEAQ (reference sequence). Trimming pared 10 bases from V and 5 bases from J, leaving 19 bases between. The CDR3 is 14 residues long. CDR3 DNA sequence: TGTGCCACTCTTAAAGGGCCCTCCAGAGATACGCAGTATTTT. Translating it yields CATLKGPSRDTQYF.

The chain combines TRBV20-1 with TRBJ2-3; D is possibly TRBD2 (6 bases). Trimming removed 8 bases at V and 6 bases at J, with 15 bases between. The CDR3 contains 12 residues. Germline assignment: CDR1 DFQATT and CDR2 SNEGSKA (reference sequence). The CDR3 bases are TGCAGTCGCTCTAGCGCCTCCGATACGCAGTATTTT. Protein: CSRSSASDTQYF.

This chain joins TRBV3-1 and TRBJ1-6; TRBD1 might be the D (6 bases). The V end lost 4 bases, the J end lost 6 bases, and 16 bases lay between the germline ends. CDR3 length: 16 amino acids. Per the germline V gene, CDR1 is LGHDT and CDR2 is YNNKEL (reference sequence). This chain's CDR3 is CASSPQGGLLNSPLHF. As DNA, the CDR3 is TGTGCCAGCAGCCCGCAAGGGGGACTGCTTAATTCACCCCTCCACTTT.

The V gene is TRBV20-1, the J gene TRBJ1-4; no clear D gene. This CDR3 comprises 13 residues. Trimming shortened V by 7 bases and J by 8 bases, and 17 bases separated the two germline ends. Germline CDR1 reads DFQATT; CDR2 reads SNEGSKA (reference sequence). CDR3 residues: CSGLQIIGEKLFF. For the CDR3, the DNA is TGCAGTGGGTTACAGATAATAGGGGAAAAACTGTTTTTT.